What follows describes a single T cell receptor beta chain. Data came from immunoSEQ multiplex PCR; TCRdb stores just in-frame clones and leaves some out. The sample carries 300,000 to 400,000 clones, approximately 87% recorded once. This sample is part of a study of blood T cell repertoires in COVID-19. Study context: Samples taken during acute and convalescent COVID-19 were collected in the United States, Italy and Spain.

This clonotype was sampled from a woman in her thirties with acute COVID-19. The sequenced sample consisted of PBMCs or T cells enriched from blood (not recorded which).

The CDR3 DNA is TGTGCCAGCAGCTTGTTCACAGGGGGAAACTATGGCTACACCTTC. Translating gives CASSLFTGGNYGYTF. The chain uses TRBV5-5 and TRBJ1-2, with TRBD1 matching 8 bases. V trimming: 1 base; J trimming: 2 bases; junction bases outside the gene matches: 4. The CDR3 length is 15 residues. Germline values: CDR1 SGHKS, CDR2 YYEKEE (reference sequence).